This TCR beta chain was retrieved from a study of blood T cell repertoires in COVID-19. Using immunoSEQ multiplex PCR, the repertoire was profiled, and TCRdb retains in-frame clones only, with some absent. The table has approximately 300,000 clones, approximately 83% seen once. Per germline, CDR1 SGHDN and CDR2 FVKESK. V lost 2 bases and J lost 3; bases outside the gene matches: 7. The CDR3 covers 15 residues. This rearrangement joins TRBV14 to TRBJ2-7; 7 nucleotides align to TRBD1. The receptor was isolated from a woman between 25 and 40 years old who had recovered from COVID-19. The specimen was PBMCs or T cells enriched from blood (not recorded which). The CDR3 sequence: CASSQNDRVDYEQYF. As DNA, the CDR3 is TGTGCCAGCAGCCAAAACGACAGGGTAGACTACGAGCAGTACTTC. Filled out from reference TRBV14 and TRBJ2-7, the complete variable domain reads EAGVTQFPSHSVIEKGQTVTLRCDPISGHDNLYWYRRVMGKEIKFLLHFVKESKQDESGMPNNRFLAERTGGTYSTLKVQPAELEDSGVYFCASSQNDRVDYEQYFGPGTRLTVT.